The clone carrying this TCR beta chain appeared many times. Its cognate antigen is unknown. Via MiXCR, TCRdb re-called the reads, giving one row per CDR3 protein. The sample includes almost 500,000 distinct CDR3 sequences, roughly 10% of them seen just once. The data were obtained in a study of T cell repertoires in cytomegalovirus infection. Study summary: Public TCR beta signatures provided an indication of both CMV infection and a matching HLA type. Points from the study as a whole: Cumulative frequency of public TCR beta families picked out carriers of CMV plus the relevant HLA. HLA-C-restricted CMV-specific TCR beta clonotypes prevailed in the ex vivo response.

The sample was PBMCs. The clonotype comes from a human donor in good health (CMV status not recorded). Some clones in this sample may be carry-over from other donors' samples.

The CDR3 coding sequence is TGTGCCAGCAGCTACCTTCCCAGGGCCACTAATGAAAAACTGTTTTTT. Encoded protein: CASSYLPRATNEKLFF. V usage is TRBV7-2 and J usage is TRBJ1-4, with a weak D call TRBD1 (5 bases). Germline V gives CDR1 SGHTA, CDR2 FQGNSA. V was cut by 4 bases and J by 2 bases, with 14 bases left in between. This CDR3 has 16 amino acids.